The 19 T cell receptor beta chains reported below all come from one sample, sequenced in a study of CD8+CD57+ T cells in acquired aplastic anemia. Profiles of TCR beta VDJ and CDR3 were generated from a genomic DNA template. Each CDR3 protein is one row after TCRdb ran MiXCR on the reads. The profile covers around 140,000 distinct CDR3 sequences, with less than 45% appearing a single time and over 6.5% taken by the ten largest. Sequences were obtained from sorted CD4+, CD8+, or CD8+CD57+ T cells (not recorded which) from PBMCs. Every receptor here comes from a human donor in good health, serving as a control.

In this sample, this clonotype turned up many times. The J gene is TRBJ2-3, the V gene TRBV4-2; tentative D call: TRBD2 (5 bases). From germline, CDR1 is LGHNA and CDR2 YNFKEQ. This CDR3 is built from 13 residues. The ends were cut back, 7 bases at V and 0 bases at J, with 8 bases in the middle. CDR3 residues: CASNGGSTDTQYF. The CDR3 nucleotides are TGTGCCAGCAACGGAGGAAGCACAGATACGCAGTATTTT.

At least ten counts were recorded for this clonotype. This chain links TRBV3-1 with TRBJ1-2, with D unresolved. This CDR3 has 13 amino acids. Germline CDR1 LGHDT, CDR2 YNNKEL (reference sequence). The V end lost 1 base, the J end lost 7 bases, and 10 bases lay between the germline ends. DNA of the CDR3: TGTGCCAGCAGCCAAGCTACGACACGTGGCTACACCTTC. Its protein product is CASSQATTRGYTF.

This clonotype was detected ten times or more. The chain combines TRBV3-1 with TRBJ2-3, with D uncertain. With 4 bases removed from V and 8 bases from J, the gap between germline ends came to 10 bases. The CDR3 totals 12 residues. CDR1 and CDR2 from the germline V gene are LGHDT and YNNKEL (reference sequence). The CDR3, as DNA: TGTGCCAGCAGCCCAGGAGTCGGTACGCAGTATTTT. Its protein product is CASSPGVGTQYF.

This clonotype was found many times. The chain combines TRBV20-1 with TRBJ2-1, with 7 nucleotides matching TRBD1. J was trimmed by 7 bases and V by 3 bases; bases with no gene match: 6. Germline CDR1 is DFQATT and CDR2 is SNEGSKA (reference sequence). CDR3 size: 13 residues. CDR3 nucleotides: TGCAGTGCTAGGCCAGGGACAGCGAATGAGCAGTTCTTC. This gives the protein CSARPGTANEQFF.

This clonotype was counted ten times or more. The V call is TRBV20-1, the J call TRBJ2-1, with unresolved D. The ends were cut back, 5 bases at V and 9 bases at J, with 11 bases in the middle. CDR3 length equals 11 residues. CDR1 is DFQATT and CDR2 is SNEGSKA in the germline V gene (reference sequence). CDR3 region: CSAFHRGEQFF. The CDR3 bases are TGCAGTGCTTTTCATCGAGGTGAGCAGTTCTTC.

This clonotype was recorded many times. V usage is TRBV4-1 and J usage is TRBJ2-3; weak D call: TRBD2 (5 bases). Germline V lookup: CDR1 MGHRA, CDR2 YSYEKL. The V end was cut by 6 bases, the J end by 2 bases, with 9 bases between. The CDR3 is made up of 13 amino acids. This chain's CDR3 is CASSLALTDTQYF. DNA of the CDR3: TGCGCCAGCAGTCTAGCTCTCACAGATACGCAGTATTTT.

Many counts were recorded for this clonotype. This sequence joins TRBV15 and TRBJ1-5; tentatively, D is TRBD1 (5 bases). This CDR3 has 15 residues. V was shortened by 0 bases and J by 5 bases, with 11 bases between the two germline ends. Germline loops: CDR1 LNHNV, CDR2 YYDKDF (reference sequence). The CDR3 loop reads CATSRDRDRDQPQHF. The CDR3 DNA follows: TGTGCCACCAGCAGAGACAGGGACCGGGATCAGCCCCAGCATTTT.

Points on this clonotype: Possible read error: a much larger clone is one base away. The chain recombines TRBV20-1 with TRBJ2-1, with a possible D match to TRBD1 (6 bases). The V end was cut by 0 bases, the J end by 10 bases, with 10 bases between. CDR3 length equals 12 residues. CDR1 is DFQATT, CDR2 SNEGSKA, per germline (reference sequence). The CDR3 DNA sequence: TGCAGTGCTAGAGATCAGGGGCAGGAGCAGTTCTTC. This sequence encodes CSARDQGQEQFF.

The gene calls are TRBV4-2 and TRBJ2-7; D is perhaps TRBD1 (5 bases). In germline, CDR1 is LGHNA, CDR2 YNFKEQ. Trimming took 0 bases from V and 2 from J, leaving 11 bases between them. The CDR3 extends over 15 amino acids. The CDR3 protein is CASSQEVAGTYEQYF. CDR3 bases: TGTGCCAGCAGCCAAGAGGTCGCAGGGACCTACGAGCAGTACTTC.

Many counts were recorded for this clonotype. The DNA of the CDR3 is TGTGCCAGCAGGACACCGGGACAGGCGAACCTGGCCGAGCAGTACGTC. Residues: CASRTPGQANLAEQYV. This rearrangement joins TRBV6-1 to TRBJ2-7; TRBD1 matches 8 bases. Trimming took 6 bases from V and 6 from J; bases not matched to a gene: 16. CDR3 size: 16 residues. Germline CDR1 MNHNS, CDR2 SASEGT.

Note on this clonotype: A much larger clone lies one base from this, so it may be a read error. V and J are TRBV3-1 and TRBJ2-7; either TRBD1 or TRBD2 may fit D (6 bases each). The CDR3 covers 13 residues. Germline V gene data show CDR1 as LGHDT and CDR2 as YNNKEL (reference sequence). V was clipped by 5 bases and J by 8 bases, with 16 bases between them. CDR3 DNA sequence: TGTGCCAGCAGCGGCGGGGCAGGGGAAAAGCAGTACTTC. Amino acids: CASSGGAGEKQYF.

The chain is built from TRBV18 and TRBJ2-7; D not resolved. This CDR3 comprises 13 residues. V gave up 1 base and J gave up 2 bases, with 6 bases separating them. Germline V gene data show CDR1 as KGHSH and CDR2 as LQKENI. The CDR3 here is CASSPLNPYEQYF. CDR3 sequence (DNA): TGTGCCAGCTCACCACTAAACCCCTACGAGCAGTACTTC.

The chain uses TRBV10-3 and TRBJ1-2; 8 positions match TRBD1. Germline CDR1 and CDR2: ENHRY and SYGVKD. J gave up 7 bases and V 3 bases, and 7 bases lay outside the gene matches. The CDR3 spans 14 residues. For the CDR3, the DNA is TGTGCCATCAGTGAAACGCAGGGGGCTGGTGGCTACACCTTC. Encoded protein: CAISETQGAGGYTF.

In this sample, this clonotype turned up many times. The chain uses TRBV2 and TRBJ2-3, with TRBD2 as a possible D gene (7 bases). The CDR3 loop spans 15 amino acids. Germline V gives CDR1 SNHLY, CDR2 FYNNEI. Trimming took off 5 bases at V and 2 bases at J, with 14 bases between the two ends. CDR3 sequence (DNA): TGTGCCAGCAGTAGGAGGGGGGGAAACACAGATACGCAGTATTTT. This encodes CASSRRGGNTDTQYF.

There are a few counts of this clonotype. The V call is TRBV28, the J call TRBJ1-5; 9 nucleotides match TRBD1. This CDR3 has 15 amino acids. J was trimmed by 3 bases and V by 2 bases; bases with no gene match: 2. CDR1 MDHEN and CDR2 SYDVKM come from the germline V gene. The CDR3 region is CASSLRTGANQPQHF. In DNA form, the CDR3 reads TGTGCCAGCAGTTTACGGACAGGGGCCAATCAGCCCCAGCATTTT. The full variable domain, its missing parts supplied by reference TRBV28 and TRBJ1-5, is DVKVTQSSRYLVKRTGEKVFLECVQDMDHENMFWYRQDPGLGLRLIYFSYDVKMKEKGDIPEGYSVSREKKERFSLILESASTNQTSMYLCASSLRTGANQPQHFGDGTRLSIL.

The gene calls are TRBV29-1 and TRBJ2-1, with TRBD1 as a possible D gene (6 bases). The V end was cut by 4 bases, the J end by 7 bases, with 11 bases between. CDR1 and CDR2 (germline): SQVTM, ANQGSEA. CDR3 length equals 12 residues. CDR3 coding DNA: TGCAGCGTTGTATGGACAGATAATGAGCAGTTCTTC. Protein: CSVVWTDNEQFF.

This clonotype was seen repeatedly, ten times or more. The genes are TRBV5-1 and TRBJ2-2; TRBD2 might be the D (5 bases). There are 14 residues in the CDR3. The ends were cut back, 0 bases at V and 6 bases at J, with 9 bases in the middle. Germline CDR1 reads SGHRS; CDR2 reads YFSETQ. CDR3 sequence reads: CASSLEGGSGELFF. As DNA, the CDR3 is TGCGCCAGCAGCTTGGAGGGCGGGTCCGGGGAGCTGTTTTTT.

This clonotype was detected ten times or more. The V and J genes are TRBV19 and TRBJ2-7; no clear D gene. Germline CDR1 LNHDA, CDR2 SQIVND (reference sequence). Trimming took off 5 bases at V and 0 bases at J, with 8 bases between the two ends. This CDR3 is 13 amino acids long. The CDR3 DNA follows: TGTGCCAGTAGTGGTCACCTCTCCTACGAGCAGTACTTC. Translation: CASSGHLSYEQYF. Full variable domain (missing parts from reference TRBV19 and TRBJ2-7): DGGITQSPKYLFRKEGQNVTLSCEQNLNHDAMYWYRQDPGQGLRLIYYSQIVNDFQKGDIAEGYSVSREKKESFPLTVTSAQKNPTAFYLCASSGHLSYEQYFGPGTRLTVT.

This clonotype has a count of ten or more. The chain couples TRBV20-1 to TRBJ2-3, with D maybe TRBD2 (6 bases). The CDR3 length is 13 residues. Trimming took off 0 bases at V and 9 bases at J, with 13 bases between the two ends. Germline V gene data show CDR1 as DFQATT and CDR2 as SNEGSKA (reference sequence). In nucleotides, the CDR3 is TGCAGTGCTAGAGATGCCGGGACTGGGACGCAGTATTTT. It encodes CSARDAGTGTQYF.